Each of the 30 T cell receptor beta chains below was sequenced from the same sample in a study of radiotherapy plus CTLA-4 blockade in lung cancer. Generated by immunoSEQ multiplex PCR, the TCRdb table keeps only in-frame clones and is missing some. The sample gives tens of thousands of clones, 77% of which show up once; approximately 2.5% is in the top ten. The sequenced sample was peripheral blood, obtained from a patient treated with radiotherapy plus ipilimumab. All receptors come from a human donor with non-small cell lung cancer whose response to radiotherapy plus ipilimumab could not be evaluated.

The chain recombines TRBV5-1 with TRBJ2-7; 8 bases are a match to TRBD2. Germline V gives CDR1 SGHRS, CDR2 YFSETQ. This CDR3 has 16 residues. Unmatched junction bases numbered 7, after V lost 0 bases and J lost 2 bases. The CDR3 nucleotides are TGCGCCAGCAGCTTGGCCGGTAGCGGGGCTCCCTACGAGCAGTACTTC. Its translation is CASSLAGSGAPYEQYF.

The rearrangement joins TRBV2 to TRBJ2-5; 8 positions agree with TRBD1. With 10 bases clipped from V and 4 bases from J, the junction kept 11 bases outside the gene matches. The CDR3 has 14 residues. CDR1 is SNHLY and CDR2 is FYNNEI in the germline V gene. The CDR3 loop is CATDPQGALETQYF. Written as DNA, the CDR3 is TGTGCCACCGACCCCCAGGGGGCTTTAGAGACCCAGTACTTC.

The chain joins TRBV5-1 to TRBJ2-1, with D perhaps TRBD1 (6 bases). Germline-derived CDR1 and CDR2 are SGHRS and YFSETQ. The CDR3 extends over 14 amino acids. V lost 4 bases to trimming and J lost 7 bases, with 15 bases between them. Written as DNA, the CDR3 is TGCGCCAGCAGCCTCCTCTGGACAGATAATGAGCAGTTCTTC. Translated, it gives CASSLLWTDNEQFF.

The chain recombines TRBV5-1 with TRBJ2-1; 10 bases map to TRBD1. Losses at the gene ends were 0 bases for V and 7 bases for J; bases not matched to a gene: 7. Germline V lookup: CDR1 SGHRS, CDR2 YFSETQ. This CDR3 contains 16 residues. The CDR3 sequence is CASSLGGTGEWNEQFF. The CDR3 nucleotides read TGCGCCAGCAGCTTGGGCGGGACAGGGGAATGGAATGAGCAGTTCTTC.

This clone has only a few counts. One end of the junction does not line up with germline, which may come from a read error. V and J are TRBV7-7 and TRBJ2-5, with D perhaps TRBD1 (5 bases). The CDR3 is 11 residues long. Per the germline V gene, CDR1 is SSHAT and CDR2 is FNYEAQ (reference sequence). The CDR3 is CASSTGETQYF. In DNA, the CDR3 is TGTGCTAGCAGCACAGGAGAGACCCAGTACTTC.

The chain joins TRBV30 to TRBJ1-1; D is possibly TRBD1 (6 bases). The CDR3 sequence is 14 residues long. CDR1 GTSNPN and CDR2 SVGIG come from the germline V gene (reference sequence). Between the trimmed V and J ends, which lost 2 bases and 2 bases, there was a span of 12 bases. CDR3 nucleotides: TGTGCCTGGAGTCCTGACAGGATCAACACTGAAGCTTTCTTT. Its translation is CAWSPDRINTEAFF.

In regard to this clone: This sample includes further DNA sequences coding for the same CDR3. The chain joins TRBV5-6 to TRBJ1-1, with a weak D call TRBD1 (6 bases). V was pared by 4 bases and J by 0 bases, with 13 bases between. The CDR3 contains 15 residues. Per germline, CDR1 SGHDT and CDR2 YYEEEE. CDR3 nucleotide sequence: TGTGCCAGCAGCCTACCAGGGGTTATGAACACTGAAGCTTTCTTT. Protein sequence: CASSLPGVMNTEAFF. The full variable domain, in which reference TRBV5-6 and TRBJ1-1 provide the parts outside the CDR3, is DAGVTQSPTHLIKTRGQQVTLRCSPKSGHDTVSWYQQALGQGPQFIFQYYEEEERQRGNFPDRFSGHQFPNYSSELNVNALLLGDSALYLCASSLPGVMNTEAFFGQGTRLTVV.

This chain joins TRBV28 and TRBJ1-1; tentative D call: TRBD1 (5 bases). This CDR3 region has 13 residues. The V gene's germline CDR1 is MDHEN and CDR2 SYDVKM. The ends were cut back, 5 bases at V and 7 bases at J, with 14 bases in the middle. The CDR3, as DNA: TGTGCCAGCAGTCGACCCCCGGGGGGTGAAGCTTTCTTT. This translates into CASSRPPGGEAFF.

The chain joins TRBV7-9 to TRBJ2-3; the D is unclear. The germline V gene encodes CDR1 SEHNR and CDR2 FQNEAQ (reference sequence). Trimming pared 5 bases from V and 7 bases from J, leaving 13 bases between. The length of the CDR3 is 13 residues. The CDR3 loop reads CASSASGGNTQYF. CDR3 in DNA: TGTGCCAGCAGCGCTAGTGGTGGAAATACGCAGTATTTT.

The chain links TRBV6-5 to TRBJ2-3, with TRBD2 as a possible D gene (5 bases). The germline V gene has CDR1 MNHEY and CDR2 SVGAGI. Trimming took off 0 bases at V and 7 bases at J, with 8 bases between the two ends. The CDR3 consists of 13 residues. This CDR3 is CASSYSPGNTQYF. CDR3 sequence (DNA): TGTGCCAGCAGTTACTCCCCCGGGAATACGCAGTATTTT.

The chain uses TRBV20-1 and TRBJ2-5; D unresolved. The J call may be in error: the DNA end matches TRBJ2-7 better. The CDR3 sequence is 11 residues long. Germline CDR1 and CDR2: DFQATT and SNEGSKA (reference sequence). Here the CDR3 DNA reads TGCAGTGCTAGTTTCGAAAACGAGCAGTACTTC. Translating it yields CSASFENEQYF.

In DNA form, the CDR3 reads TGTGCCAGCAGTCTAACAAGAGGGCAGTACTTC. Amino acids: CASSLTRGQYF. V and J are TRBV28 and TRBJ2-5, with D possibly TRBD2 on 5 matching bases. CDR3 length: 11 amino acids. Between the trimmed V and J ends, which lost 5 bases and 11 bases, there was a span of 12 bases. Germline values: CDR1 MDHEN, CDR2 SYDVKM.

The rearrangement links TRBV4-1 to TRBJ2-1; TRBD2 is a possible D gene (5 bases). The germline CDR1 and CDR2 sequences are MGHRA and YSYEKL. Trimming shortened V by 0 bases and J by 0 bases, and 18 bases separated the two germline ends. The CDR3 is 19 amino acids. The CDR3 loop reads CASSQDAGSSRRSYNEQFF. CDR3 sequence (DNA): TGCGCCAGCAGCCAAGATGCGGGCAGCAGTAGACGCTCCTACAATGAGCAGTTCTTC.

This clone was seen only once. This rearrangement joins TRBV4-3 to TRBJ2-2, with a tentative D call TRBD2 (5 bases). V lost 4 bases and J lost 6, with 9 bases in between. The V gene's germline CDR1 is LGHNA and CDR2 YSLEER. This CDR3 comprises 13 residues. The CDR3 nucleotides read TGCGCCAGCAGCCGCACCGGGGCCGGGGAGCTGTTTTTT. It codes for CASSRTGAGELFF.

The genes are TRBV30 and TRBJ1-1; 8 positions match TRBD1. CDR1 and CDR2 (germline): GTSNPN, SVGIG (reference sequence). The V segment lost 1 base and the J segment 1 base; nucleotides outside the gene matches: 2. This CDR3 has 14 residues. The CDR3 sequence: CAWSAGTGNTEAFF. The CDR3 bases are TGTGCCTGGAGTGCCGGGACAGGGAACACTGAAGCTTTCTTT.

The chain has TRBV9 and TRBJ1-2, with D perhaps TRBD1 (6 bases). Germline values: CDR1 SGDLS, CDR2 YYNGEE. The CDR3 is made up of 13 amino acids. Between the trimmed V and J ends, which lost 0 bases and 7 bases, there was a span of 10 bases. The CDR3 DNA reads TGTGCCAGCAGCGTAGTCAGGGGCGCTGGCTACACCTTC. Amino acids: CASSVVRGAGYTF.

A remark on this clone: One junction end disagrees with the germline gene, perhaps due to a read error. The same CDR3 arises from other DNA sequences in this sample as well. CDR3 sequence (DNA): TGTGCCAGCAGCTTAATGGGGACAGGGTATTCCCCCCTCCACTTT. Protein: CASSLMGTGYSPLHF. This chain uses TRBV7-2 with TRBJ1-6; 9 bases line up with TRBD1. The germline CDR1 and CDR2 sequences are SGHTA and FQGNSA. This CDR3 region has 15 residues.

The V gene is TRBV5-5, the J gene TRBJ1-1; D is perhaps TRBD1 (5 bases). V dropped 1 base and J dropped 0 bases, with 16 bases sitting between them. Germline V lookup: CDR1 SGHKS, CDR2 YYEKEE (reference sequence). The CDR3 runs 17 residues. The CDR3 here is CASSLWQGVKVNTEAFF. The CDR3 DNA reads TGTGCCAGCAGCTTGTGGCAGGGTGTGAAAGTGAACACTGAAGCTTTCTTT.

The genes are TRBV27 and TRBJ2-7; the match to TRBD2 covers 8 bases. Germline V gene sequence: CDR1 MNHEY, CDR2 SMNVEV (reference sequence). This CDR3 region has 17 residues. The junction had 17 bases not matched to a gene; V was cut back by 7 bases and J by 3 bases. This CDR3 reads CASTNRGAGGLLYEQYF. The CDR3 nucleotides are TGTGCCAGCACTAACAGAGGGGCGGGGGGCTTACTCTACGAGCAGTACTTC.

The chain recombines TRBV7-3 with TRBJ1-1, with a weak D call TRBD1 (6 bases). The CDR3 runs to 14 residues. Trimming took 4 bases from V and 5 from J, leaving 14 bases between them. Germline V gives CDR1 SGHTA, CDR2 FQGTGA. The DNA of the CDR3 is TGTGCCAGCAGCTCCAAAGGGGGTATGACTGAAGCTTTCTTT. Amino acid sequence: CASSSKGGMTEAFF.

The rearrangement links TRBV6-6 to TRBJ1-4, with 9 bases lining up with TRBD1. Unmatched junction bases numbered 6, after V lost 8 bases and J lost 5 bases. This CDR3 is built from 14 residues. Germline lookup yields CDR1 MNHNY and CDR2 SVGAGI (reference sequence). The CDR3 spells CASERDRANEKLFF. The CDR3 DNA reads TGTGCCAGCGAAAGGGACAGGGCAAATGAAAAACTGTTTTTT.

This sequence joins TRBV19 and TRBJ1-5; D call uncertain. This CDR3 is built from 13 residues. Between the trimmed V and J ends, which lost 5 bases and 10 bases, there was a span of 15 bases. Per germline, CDR1 LNHDA and CDR2 SQIVND (reference sequence). As DNA, the CDR3 is TGTGCCAGTAGTCCCGTGGAGTATGGTCCCCAGCATTTT. Encoded protein: CASSPVEYGPQHF.

The chain combines TRBV7-8 with TRBJ2-7, with D possibly matching TRBD1 (7 bases). V lost 1 base and J 3 bases, leaving 13 bases between the germline ends. The germline gives CDR1 SGHVS, CDR2 FQNEAQ. The CDR3 runs to 15 residues. The CDR3 DNA follows: TGTGCCAGCAGCTTAGTGGAGGGGGCGAACTACGAGCAGTACTTC. It is translated as CASSLVEGANYEQYF.

The DNA for the CDR3 is TGCGCCAGCAGTCAATCGGCTAGCTACCTCGGGGATACGCAGTATTTT. This translates into CASSQSASYLGDTQYF. The chain is built from TRBV23-1 and TRBJ2-3; D might be TRBD2 (5 bases). TRBV23-1 belongs to the ORF category, with a function that is uncertain. The CDR3 loop spans 16 amino acids. V was pared by 0 bases and J by 6 bases, with 16 bases between.

This clone was counted a few times. The CDR3 loop reads CASSYSRGTYEQYF. DNA of the CDR3: TGTGCCAGCAGTTACTCCAGGGGGACCTACGAGCAGTACTTC. V usage is TRBV6-6 and J usage is TRBJ2-7; TRBD1 agrees at 7 bases. The trim removed 0 bases at V and 2 bases at J, leaving 1 base unmatched. CDR3 size: 14 residues. Germline loops: CDR1 MNHNY, CDR2 SVGAGI (reference sequence).

This chain joins TRBV19 and TRBJ2-3; D might be TRBD1 (6 bases). From germline, CDR1 is LNHDA and CDR2 SQIVND (reference sequence). V lost 4 bases, J lost 2 bases, and 13 bases lay in between. This CDR3 has 15 amino acids. This CDR3 reads CASSSTTGFTDTQYF. CDR3 sequence (DNA): TGTGCCAGTAGTAGCACCACAGGGTTCACAGATACGCAGTATTTT.

The V call is TRBV21-1, the J call TRBJ2-2; the table's D gene call, TRBD1, was not cross checked with the DNA. TRBV21-1 is shown as a pseudogene. This CDR3 has 14 residues. CDR3 amino acids: CASTLGQNPGELFF. CDR3 in DNA: TGTGCCAGCACCTTGGGGCAGAACCCCGGGGAGCTGTTTTTT.

This chain connects TRBV29-1 to TRBJ2-1, with D possibly matching TRBD2 (7 bases). The CDR3 is 17 residues long. Germline-derived CDR1 and CDR2 are SQVTM and ANQGSEA. Trimming left V 4 bases short and J 7 bases short, with 26 bases between. The DNA of the CDR3 is TGCAGCGTTGTACGGGAGGCGGGGGCAATCTTGTGGAATGAGCAGTTCTTC. Its translation is CSVVREAGAILWNEQFF.

The V call is TRBV7-8, the J call TRBJ1-5; TRBD1 matches at 10 bases. The CDR3 loop spans 15 amino acids. V dropped 5 bases and J dropped 5; count of bases not matched to a gene: 6. In germline, CDR1 is SGHVS, CDR2 FQNEAQ. CDR3 protein: CASSAGTGEYQPQHF. Here the CDR3 DNA reads TGTGCCAGCAGCGCCGGGACAGGGGAATATCAGCCCCAGCATTTT.

The chain couples TRBV28 to TRBJ2-5; a possible D gene is TRBD2 (5 bases). CDR1 and CDR2 (germline): MDHEN, SYDVKM. The CDR3 contains 15 residues. Trimming took off 5 bases at V and 1 base at J, with 14 bases between the two ends. The CDR3 sequence: CASSLQDGGQETQYF. CDR3 in DNA: TGTGCCAGCAGTCTCCAGGACGGAGGCCAAGAGACCCAGTACTTC.